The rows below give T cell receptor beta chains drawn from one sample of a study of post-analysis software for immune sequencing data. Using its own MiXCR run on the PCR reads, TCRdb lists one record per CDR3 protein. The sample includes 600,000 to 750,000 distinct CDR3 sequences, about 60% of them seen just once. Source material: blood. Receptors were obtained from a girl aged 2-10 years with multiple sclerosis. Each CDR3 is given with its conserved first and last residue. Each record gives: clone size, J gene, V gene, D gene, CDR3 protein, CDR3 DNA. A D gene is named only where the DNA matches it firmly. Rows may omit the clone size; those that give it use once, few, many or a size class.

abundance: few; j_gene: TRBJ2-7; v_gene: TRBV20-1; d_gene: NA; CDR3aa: CSARKGAYEQYF; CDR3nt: TGCAGTGCTAGGAAAGGGGCCTACGAGCAGTACTTC
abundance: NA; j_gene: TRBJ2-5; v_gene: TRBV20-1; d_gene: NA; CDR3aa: CSAYPRETQYF; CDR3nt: TGCAGTGCCTACCCCAGAGAGACCCAGTACTTC
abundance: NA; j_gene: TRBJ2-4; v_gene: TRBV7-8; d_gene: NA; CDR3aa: CASSTGHPIAKNIQYF; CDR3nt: TGTGCCAGCAGCACCGGACATCCGATAGCCAAAAACATTCAGTACTTC
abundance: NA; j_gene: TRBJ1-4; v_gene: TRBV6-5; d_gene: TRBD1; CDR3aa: CASSSEGTGGEKLFF; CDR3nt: TGTGCCAGCAGTTCGGAGGGGACAGGGGGGGAAAAACTGTTTTTT
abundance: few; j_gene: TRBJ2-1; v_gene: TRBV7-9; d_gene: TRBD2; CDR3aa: CASSLPFLAGPNHEQFF; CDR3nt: TGTGCCAGCAGCTTACCCTTCCTAGCGGGACCTAACCATGAGCAGTTCTTC
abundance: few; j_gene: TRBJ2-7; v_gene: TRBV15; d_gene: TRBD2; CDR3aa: CATSRAGRAEQYF; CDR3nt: TGTGCCACCAGCAGAGCCGGGAGGGCCGAGCAGTACTTC
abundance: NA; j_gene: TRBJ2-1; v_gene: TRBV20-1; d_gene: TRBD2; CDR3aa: CSASGSASGRGGYNEQFF; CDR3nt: TGCAGTGCTAGTGGGTCGGCTAGCGGGAGAGGGGGGTACAATGAGCAGTTCTTC
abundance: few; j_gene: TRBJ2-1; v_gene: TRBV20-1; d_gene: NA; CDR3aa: CSLLPRSSYNEQFF; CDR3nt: TGCAGCCTTTTACCCAGGAGCTCCTACAATGAGCAGTTCTTC
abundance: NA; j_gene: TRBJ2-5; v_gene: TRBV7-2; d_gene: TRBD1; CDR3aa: CASSSRGKTGAQTQYF; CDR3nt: TGTGCCAGCAGCTCGAGGGGAAAGACAGGGGCGCAGACCCAGTACTTC
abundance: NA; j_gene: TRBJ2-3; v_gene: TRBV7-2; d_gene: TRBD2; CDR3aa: CASSGRLAGGTDTQYF; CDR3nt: TGTGCCAGCAGCGGCAGACTAGCGGGGGGCACAGATACGCAGTATTTT
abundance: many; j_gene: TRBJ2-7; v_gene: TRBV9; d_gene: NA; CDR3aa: CASGDYEQYF; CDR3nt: TGTGCCAGCGGCGACTACGAGCAGTACTTC
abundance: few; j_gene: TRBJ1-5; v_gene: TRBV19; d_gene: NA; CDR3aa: CASSIRNQPQHF; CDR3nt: TGTGCCAGTAGTATCCGAAATCAGCCCCAGCATTTT
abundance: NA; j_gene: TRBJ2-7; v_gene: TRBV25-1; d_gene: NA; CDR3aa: CASSDGGRTYEQYF; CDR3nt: TGTGCCAGCAGTGATGGGGGGAGGACCTACGAGCAGTACTTC
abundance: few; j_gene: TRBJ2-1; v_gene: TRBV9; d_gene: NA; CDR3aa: CASSVGSSSYNEQFF; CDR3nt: TGTGCCAGCAGTGTAGGAAGTTCCTCCTACAATGAGCAGTTCTTC
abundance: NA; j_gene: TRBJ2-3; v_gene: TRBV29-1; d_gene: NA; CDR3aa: CSVVGGGVDTQYF; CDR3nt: TGCAGCGTTGTAGGGGGGGGCGTAGATACGCAGTATTTT
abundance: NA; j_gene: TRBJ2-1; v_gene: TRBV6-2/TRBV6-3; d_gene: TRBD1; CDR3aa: CASSGTGPFPDEQFF; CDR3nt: TGTGCCAGCAGTGGGACAGGGCCTTTTCCCGATGAGCAGTTCTTC
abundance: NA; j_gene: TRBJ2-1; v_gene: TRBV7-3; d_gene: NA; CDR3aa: CASSLNSGAPYNEQFF; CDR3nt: TGTGCCAGCAGCTTAAACTCGGGAGCCCCTTACAATGAGCAGTTCTTC
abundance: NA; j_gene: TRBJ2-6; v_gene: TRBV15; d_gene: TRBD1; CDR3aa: CATSRDRVQPGANVLTF; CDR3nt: TGTGCCACCAGCAGGGACAGGGTTCAACCTGGGGCCAACGTCCTGACTTTC
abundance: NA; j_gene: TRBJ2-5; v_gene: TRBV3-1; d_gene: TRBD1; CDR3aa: CASSQGTGKETQYF; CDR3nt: TGTGCCAGCAGCCAAGGGACAGGGAAAGAGACCCAGTACTTC
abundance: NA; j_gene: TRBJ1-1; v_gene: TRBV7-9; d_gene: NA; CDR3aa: CASSLDGGRDTEAFF; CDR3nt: TGTGCCAGCAGCTTGGATGGTGGCAGGGACACTGAAGCTTTCTTT
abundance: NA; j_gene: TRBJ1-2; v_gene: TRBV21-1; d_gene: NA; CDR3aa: CASSILRVNYGYTF; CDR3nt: TGTGCCAGCAGCATCCTCAGGGTTAACTATGGCTACACCTTC
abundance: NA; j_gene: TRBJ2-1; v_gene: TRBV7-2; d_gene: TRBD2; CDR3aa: CASSLASGRYNEQFF; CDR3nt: TGTGCCAGCAGCTTAGCCAGCGGGAGGTACAATGAGCAGTTCTTC
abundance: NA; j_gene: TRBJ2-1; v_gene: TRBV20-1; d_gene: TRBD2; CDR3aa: CSASGSSGSNEQFF; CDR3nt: TGCAGTGCTAGCGGGTCTAGCGGGAGCAATGAGCAGTTCTTC
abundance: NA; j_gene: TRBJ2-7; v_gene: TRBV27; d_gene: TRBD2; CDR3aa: CASRGLAKSYEQYF; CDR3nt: TGTGCCAGCAGGGGACTAGCGAAGTCCTACGAGCAGTACTTC
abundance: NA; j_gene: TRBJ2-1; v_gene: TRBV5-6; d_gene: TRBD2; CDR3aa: CASGILAGGPDEQFF; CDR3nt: TGTGCCAGCGGGATCCTAGCGGGAGGGCCAGATGAGCAGTTCTTC
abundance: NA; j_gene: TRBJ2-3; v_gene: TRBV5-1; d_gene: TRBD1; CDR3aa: CASSLQRGPDTQYF; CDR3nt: TGCGCCAGCAGCTTGCAAAGGGGGCCAGATACGCAGTATTTT
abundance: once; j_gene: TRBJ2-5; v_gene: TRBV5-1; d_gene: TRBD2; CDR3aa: CASSVAGTSGGQETQYF; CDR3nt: TGCGCCAGCAGCGTCGCCGGGACTAGCGGGGGCCAAGAGACCCAGTACTTC